This T cell receptor (beta chain) appears in the sequencing data of a study of T-cell reconstitution after alpha-beta-depleted transplantation in children. Study conclusions and caveats: It was surviving recipient T cells and thymic progenitors that gave some patients high TCRbeta diversity at day 60. About two months after transplant, alpha-beta T cells reportedly came from several hundred expanded graft clones. Hyperexpanded clones declined; after one year, newly produced T cells mostly supplied diversity.

Turning to this clonotype: Its antigen is currently unknown.

The library targeted TCRbeta and was prepared with unique molecular identifiers. TCRdb processed the PCR reads anew with MiXCR; each CDR3 protein has one entry. The sample consists of about 420,000 distinct CDR3 sequences, around 15% of them appearing once. CDR3 length: 15 amino acids. The source is a boy younger than two who had a stem cell transplant for Wiskott-Aldrich syndrome, so the T cells may come from the graft donor. The genes are TRBV5-2 and TRBJ2-3; the table's TRBD2 call for D was not verified on the DNA. TRBV5-2 is noted as a pseudogene. The starting material was PBMCs, mostly from graft donor cells, obtained 360 days after TCRalphabeta/CD19-depleted stem cell transplant. The CDR3 loop is CAMSPGPLCTDTQYF. CDR3 nucleotide sequence: TGTGCCATGAGCCCCGGGCCCCTATGCACAGATACGCAGTATTTT.